This T cell receptor beta chain was captured by sequencing in a study of T cells in Graves' hyperthyroidism and ophthalmopathy. Amplified TCR beta CDR3 regions derived from RNA transcripts. In the first-round RT-PCR of the TCR CDR3, the HTBI primer set was used. MiXCR was run by TCRdb on the multiplex PCR reads, yielding one entry per CDR3 protein. The sample yields about 620,000 distinct CDR3 sequences, 15% to 20% seen once. This clonotype was detected ten times or more. The CDR3 has 14 amino acids. Trimming took off 6 bases at V and 2 bases at J, with 14 bases between the two ends. From germline, CDR1 is MNHNS and CDR2 SASEGT.

The sequencing sample was made of blood. The genes are TRBV6-1 and TRBJ2-7; D call uncertain. The clonotype was recovered from a woman in her twenties or thirties with Graves' hyperthyroidism. CDR3 residues: CASRSPGQPYEQYF. The CDR3 DNA follows: TGTGCCAGCAGATCCCCGGGCCAGCCCTACGAGCAGTACTTC.